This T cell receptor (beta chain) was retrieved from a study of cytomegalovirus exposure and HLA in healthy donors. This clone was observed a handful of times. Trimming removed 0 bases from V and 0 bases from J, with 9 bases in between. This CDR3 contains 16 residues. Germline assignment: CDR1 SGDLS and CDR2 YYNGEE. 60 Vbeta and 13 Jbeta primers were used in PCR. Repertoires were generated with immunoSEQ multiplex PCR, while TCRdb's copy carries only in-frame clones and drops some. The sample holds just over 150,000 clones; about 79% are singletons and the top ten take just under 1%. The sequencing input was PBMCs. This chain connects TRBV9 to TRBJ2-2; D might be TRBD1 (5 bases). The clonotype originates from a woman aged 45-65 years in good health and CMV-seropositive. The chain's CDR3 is CASSVGPGSNTGELFF. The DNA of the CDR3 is TGTGCCAGCAGCGTAGGGCCAGGGTCGAACACCGGGGAGCTGTTTTTT.